This record covers a single T cell receptor beta chain. This sample was included in a study of blood T cell repertoires in COVID-19. The V end lost 5 bases, the J end lost 1 base, and 14 bases lay between the germline ends. The CDR3 consists of 16 residues. Germline CDR1 reads SGHTA; CDR2 reads FQGTGA. Original processing methods: Reference gene primers were amplified, and this amplification served to estimate nucleated cell counts. TCRdb's table, derived via immunoSEQ multiplex PCR, lists solely in-frame clones and lacks some. V and J calls and clone size follow that table, whereas D and trimming were derived from the DNA. Here the sample spans tens of thousands of clones, around 75% being singletons.

The J gene is TRBJ2-2, the V gene TRBV7-3; D is possibly TRBD2 (5 bases). The sample consisted of peripheral blood. The receptor was derived from a woman of 80 years or more with active or convalescent COVID-19. CDR3 sequence: CASSQTNRGNTGELFF. The CDR3 DNA sequence: TGTGCCAGCAGCCAGACGAATCGGGGGAACACCGGGGAGCTGTTTTTT.